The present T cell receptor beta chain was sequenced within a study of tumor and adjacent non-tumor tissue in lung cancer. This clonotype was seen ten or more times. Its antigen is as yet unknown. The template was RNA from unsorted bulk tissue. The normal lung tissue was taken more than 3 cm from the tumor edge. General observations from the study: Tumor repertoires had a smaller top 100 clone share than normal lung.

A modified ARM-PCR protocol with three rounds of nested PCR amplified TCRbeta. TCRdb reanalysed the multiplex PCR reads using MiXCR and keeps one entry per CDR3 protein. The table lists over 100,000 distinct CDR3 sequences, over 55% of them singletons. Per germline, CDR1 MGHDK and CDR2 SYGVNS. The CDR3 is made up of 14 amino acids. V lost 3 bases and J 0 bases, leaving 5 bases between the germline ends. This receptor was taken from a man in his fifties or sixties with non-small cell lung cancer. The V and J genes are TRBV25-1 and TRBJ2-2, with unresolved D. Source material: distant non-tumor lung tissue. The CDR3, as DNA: TGTGCCAGCAGTGATCTAGCGAACACCGGGGAGCTGTTTTTT. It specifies CASSDLANTGELFF.